This T cell receptor (beta chain) was retrieved from a study of T cell responses to AZD1222 COVID-19 vaccine. Study-wide results and caveats: The number of AZD1222 recipients seropositive at baseline was only five to seven.

Concerning this clone itself: Its antigen is not known.

The CDR3 is made up of 13 amino acids. Trimming cost V 4 bases and J 4 bases, with 9 bases left between them. Germline lookup yields CDR1 LGHNA and CDR2 YSLEER. Sequencing was performed with immunoSEQ multiplex PCR; in TCRdb, only in-frame clones are kept and a portion is missing. This sample has about 110,000 clones, with around 84% found just once. This sequence was found in an adult in good health. The starting material was peripheral blood, obtained on day 0 of AZD1222 vaccination. The chain has TRBV4-3 and TRBJ2-3; a weak D match, TRBD1 (6 bases). The CDR3 nucleotides are TGCGCCAGCAGCCGGGGGCGCGCAGATACGCAGTATTTT. It specifies CASSRGRADTQYF.